What follows describes a single TCR beta chain. The specificity of this receptor is unknown. No base quality values were provided; no much bigger clone lies one nucleotide off. Ficoll-Paque density gradient centrifugation was the method used to isolate PBMCs. According to the germline V gene (reference sequence), CDR1 reads GTSNPN and CDR2 reads SVGIG. V is reduced by 4 bases and J by 11 bases, leaving a spacing of 10 bases between them. Inclusive of the bounding cysteine and phenylalanine, the CDR3 is 10 residues long. Only CDR3 DNA is held: 30 bases, read in frame from base 1. The reads were generated on an Illumina NovaSeq 6000. TCRalpha and TCRbeta cDNA libraries were built by 5'RACE with constant-segment primers, adding sample barcodes and unique molecular identifiers. Trizol reagent was used to extract RNA from every sample. Libraries were amplified in two PCR steps, with a second sample barcode and Illumina TruSeq adapters added in the second step. The libraries were sequenced on an Illumina NovaSeq using 2 x 150 bp paired-end reads. Concerning the study's data processing: Reads were demultiplexed and collapsed into UMI-guided consensus sequences with migec v1.2.7. Using mixcr v2.1.11, the UMI consensuses were aligned to TRA and TRB V and J templates and assembled into clonotypes. A clonotype was counted as expanded or contracted only when both edgeR and NoisET called the clonotype significant, with the noise models trained on biological replicates. For edgeR calls, the cutoffs were a false discovery rate-adjusted p below 0.01 and a log2 fold-change threshold of 1. As an exploratory analysis of dynamics, max-normalized trajectories of the 1000 most abundant clonotypes were examined by PCA with hierarchical clustering. Separately sequenced CD4+ and CD8+ repertoires were used to assign a CD4 or CD8 phenotype to each responding clone. TCRdb trimmed public reads at Q25 via fastp, called clones via MiXCR and kept in-frame beta chains. Each record represents a unique CDR3 protein, reported with the most common genes and DNA among its rows. Here the V and J calls rest on TCRdb's processing, not on the authors' analysis. This sample gives 250,000 to 350,000 distinct CDR3 sequences in total; 15% to 20% of them show up just once. The top ten constitute 20% to 25% of the sample.

The sample is drawn from a study of T-cell memory formation after mild COVID-19 (dated by TCRdb to about 2021). For context, the study as a whole: TCR sequence clusters from the two donors were largely donor specific. T-cell clones expanding and contracting after mild COVID-19 in two donors were tracked by longitudinal TCRalpha and TCRbeta repertoire sequencing. The cohort comprised two young, previously healthy adult volunteers, one female and one male. General study outcomes and caveats: Some responding clones were found in pre-infection memory, which suggests that pre-existing cross-reactive memory T cells took part in the SARS-CoV-2 response. From day 15 to 85, contracting clones showed balanced CD4/CD8 phenotypes, whereas a second wave of clones that expanded from day 15 to 37 leaned towards CD4+. Whether the second-wave clones peaking on day 37 were SARS-CoV-2 specific was not confirmed. Contracting CD4+ clones were located mainly in the CM and EM memory subsets, whereas CD8+ clones were found to be enriched in EMRA. The study covered only a couple of mild cases, and larger cohorts including severe cases with pre-infection samples were considered necessary.

Sequencing used PBMCs or a T cell subset sorted from them (not recorded which). The rearrangement joined TRBV30 to TRBJ2-3; the D gene is unclear. This sequence originates from a man between 18 and 35 years old who had mild COVID-19 (a few samples of this study predate the infection). The sample titles of this study are shuffled in the database, so cell type and time point are left out; the donor was told from shared clones. The DNA sequence is given as TGTGCCTGGAAAGGCCTAAGGCAGTATTTT. It specifies CAWKGLRQYF. The full variable domain, completed from the reference TRBV30 and TRBJ2-3 proteins outside the CDR3, reads SQTIHQWPATLVQPVGSPLSLECTVEGTSNPNLYWYRQAAGRGLQLLFYSVGIGQISSEVPQNLSASRPQDRQFILSSKKLLLSDSGFYLCAWKGLRQYFGPGTRLTVL.